This TCR beta chain was found in a study of graft-versus-host responses after intestinal transplantation (dated by TCRdb to the early 2020s). Describing the broader study: The transplants that recipients received were multivisceral, liver-intestinal, or isolated intestinal. All recipients received anti-thymocyte globulin induction followed by maintenance tacrolimus and steroids for roughly three years. Alloreactive clones were identified by sequencing pre-transplant mixed lymphocyte reaction products and comparing these products with unstimulated pre-transplant donor and recipient T cells. After intestinal transplantation, graft-versus-host and host-versus-graft alloreactive T cell clones in the graft, circulation and bone marrow were tracked using bulk TCR-beta CDR3 sequencing. A peak of at least 4% donor T cells among recipient peripheral blood mononuclear cells was the definition used for donor T cell macrochimerism. Of the 20 to 30 intestinal transplant recipients enrolled in the cohort, one of whom was a retransplant, a few patients without pretransplant specimens were excluded. Instead of going to the commercial service, samples from a few later patients were sequenced in-house on an Illumina MiSeq and processed with MiXCR.

The paper as a whole reports these results and caveats: Peak levels of circulating GvH clones were associated with declines in HvG clones early after transplant. GvH clones were found in recipient bone marrow, and some of the GvH clones appeared earlier in ileal mucosa or blood, which is consistent with an intestinal mucosal origin. In patients with donor T cell macrochimerism, the allografts had high GvH to HvG T cell clonal ratios. The conclusions were limited by the relatively low number and heterogeneity of the intestinal transplant patients.

The CDR3 spans 18 residues, from the cysteine through the phenylalanine. Only the CDR3 portion is preserved as DNA: 54 bases, with reading frame beginning at the first base. V is clipped by 3 bases and J by 6 bases, and the sequence between their germline boundaries is 24 bases long. From the germline V gene, CDR1 is LGHNA and CDR2 is YNFKEQ. Blood samples were collected up to 4 times in the first month after transplant and then at least monthly when available. For this clone: Its binding antigen is unknown. Base qualities are not provided; no much larger clone lies one nucleotide away.

Library method: the immunoSEQ multiplex PCR assay. For most patients, high-throughput TCR-beta CDR3 sequencing of genomic DNA was performed by Adaptive Biotechnologies. The study's own analysis went as follows. Adaptive's ImmunoSEQ software supplied the TCR sequencing data for more than 15 patients, while MiXCR and VDJtools were used to process a few other patients. CDR3 nucleotide sequences shared between donor and recipient were removed because their origin could not be assigned. To be classed as alloreactive, a clone needed at least 2-fold expansion over unstimulated cells and a minimum CFSE-low frequency of 0.002% (template counts) or 0.001% (read counts). A clone was considered mappable if detected in the sequenced pre-transplant spleen, lymph node, or MLR CFSE-low populations of the donor or recipient. The cumulative frequency of alloreactive clones was calculated as a percentage of all sequences, weighted by copy number. TCRdb's version of the immuneACCESS table is confined to in-frame rearrangements and falls short of the full clone set. An unresolved V gene accounts for under half of the shortfall where checked; the remainder is of unknown origin. That table furnishes V, J and clone size, whereas the DNA furnished D and trimming. Recorded for this sample are fewer than 45,000 clones; roughly 89% of them occurred a single time. The ten largest clones add up to over 2% of the sample.

The origin of this receptor is a human patient who received an intestinal transplant, so some T cells may come from the graft donor. Sequencing was performed on PBMCs, taken 314 days after intestinal transplant. Recombination connected TRBV4-2 to TRBJ1-5, with the D segment identity uncertain. At the DNA level, the sequence is TGTGCCAGCAGCCATGAGCTCAAGACCCTAGGGAATTCTCAGCCCCAGCATTTT. Translated, this gives CASSHELKTLGNSQPQHF.